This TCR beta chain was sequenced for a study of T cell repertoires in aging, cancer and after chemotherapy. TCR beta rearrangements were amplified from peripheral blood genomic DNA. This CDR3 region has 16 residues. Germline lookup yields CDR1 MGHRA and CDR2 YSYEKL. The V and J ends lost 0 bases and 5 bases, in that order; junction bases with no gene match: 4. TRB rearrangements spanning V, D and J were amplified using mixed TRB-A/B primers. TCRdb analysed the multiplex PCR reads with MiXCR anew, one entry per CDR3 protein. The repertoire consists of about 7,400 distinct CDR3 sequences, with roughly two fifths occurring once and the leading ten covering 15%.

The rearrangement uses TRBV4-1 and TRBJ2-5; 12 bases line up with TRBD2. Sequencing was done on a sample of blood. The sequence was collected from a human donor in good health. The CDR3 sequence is CASSQEPSGGAETQYF. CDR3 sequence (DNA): TGCGCCAGCAGCCAAGAACCTAGCGGGGGGGCCGAGACCCAGTACTTC.